The TCR beta chain under discussion was sequenced for a study of blood T cell repertoires in COVID-19. For the study at large: Acute-phase and convalescent COVID-19 samples originated in the United States, Italy and Spain. T cells, B-cell-depleted T cells, or PBMCs provided the cDNA or gDNA that served as material.

V lost 2 bases and J lost 3, with 14 bases in between. CDR1 is MNHNS and CDR2 is SASEGT in the germline V gene. This CDR3 has 15 amino acids. Study processing details: Estimation of nucleated cell counts relied on the amplification of reference gene primers. Only in-frame clones appear in the TCRdb table, and some are missing; sequencing was by immunoSEQ multiplex PCR. V, J and clone size reflect that table, while D and trimming were determined from the DNA. Of 200,000 to 250,000 clones listed, 86% are singletons. This sequence was found in a man aged 25 to 45 who had recovered from COVID-19. The chain uses TRBV6-1 and TRBJ2-7; no clear D. Sequenced sample: peripheral blood. CDR3 DNA sequence: TGTGCCAGCAGTGAAATAGGAAACGGGTACTACGAGCAGTACTTC. It yields the protein CASSEIGNGYYEQYF.